This T cell receptor (beta chain) was captured by sequencing in a study of T cell changes during pregnancy in multiple sclerosis. The assay was immunoSEQ multiplex PCR, and TCRdb's table has in-frame clones only and misses some. The sample consists of around 38,000 clones, roughly 90% of them appearing once. Germline V lookup: CDR1 SGDLS, CDR2 YYNGEE. CDR3 length: 16 amino acids. V dropped 4 bases and J dropped 2; count of bases not matched to a gene: 7. This clone was observed once. The sequencing here drew on CD8+ T cells from peripheral blood mononuclear cells, taken in the third trimester of pregnancy. The clonotype comes from a female donor with multiple sclerosis, enrolled in a pregnancy study. V is TRBV9 and J is TRBJ2-5, with 11 nucleotides matching TRBD1. The CDR3 DNA is TGTGCCAGCAGCCCACACCGGGACAGGGGGCAAGAGACCCAGTACTTC. Translating gives CASSPHRDRGQETQYF.